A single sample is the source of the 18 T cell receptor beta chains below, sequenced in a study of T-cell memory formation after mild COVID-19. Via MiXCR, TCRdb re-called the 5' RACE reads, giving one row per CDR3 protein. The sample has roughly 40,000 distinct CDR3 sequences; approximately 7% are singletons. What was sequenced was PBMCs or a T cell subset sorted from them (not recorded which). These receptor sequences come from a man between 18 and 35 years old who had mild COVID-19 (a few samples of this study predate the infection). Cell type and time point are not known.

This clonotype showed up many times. The CDR3 region is CASGGSTDTQYF. The CDR3 DNA reads TGTGCCAGCGGGGGCTCTACAGATACGCAGTATTTT. This rearrangement joins TRBV6-5 to TRBJ2-3; possible D gene TRBD1, 6 bases. Trimming removed 8 bases from V and 3 bases from J, with 9 bases in between. This CDR3 is 12 amino acids long. The germline gives CDR1 MNHEY, CDR2 SVGAGI.

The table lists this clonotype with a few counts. CDR3 coding DNA: TGTGCCAGCAGCCCCTTCATGGGGGGGTCGGGAAACACCATATATTTT. It yields the protein CASSPFMGGSGNTIYF. This chain links TRBV7-2 with TRBJ1-3, with D possibly matching TRBD1 (5 bases). The CDR3 covers 16 residues. Trimming stripped 5 bases from V and 4 bases from J, with 18 bases between. Germline V gene lookup returns CDR1 SGHTA and CDR2 FQGNSA.

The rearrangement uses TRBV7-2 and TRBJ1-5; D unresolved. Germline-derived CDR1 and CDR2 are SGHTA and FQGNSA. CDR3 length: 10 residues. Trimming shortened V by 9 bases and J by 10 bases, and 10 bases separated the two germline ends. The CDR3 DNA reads TGTGCCAGTGGGCCTCCTCCCCAGCATTTT. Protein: CASGPPPQHF.

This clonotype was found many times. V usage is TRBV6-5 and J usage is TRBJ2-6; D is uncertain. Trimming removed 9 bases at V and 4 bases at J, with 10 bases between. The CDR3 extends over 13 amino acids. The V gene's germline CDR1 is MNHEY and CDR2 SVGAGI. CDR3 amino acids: CASWQGGANVLTF. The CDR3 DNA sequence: TGTGCCAGTTGGCAAGGAGGGGCCAACGTCCTGACTTTC.

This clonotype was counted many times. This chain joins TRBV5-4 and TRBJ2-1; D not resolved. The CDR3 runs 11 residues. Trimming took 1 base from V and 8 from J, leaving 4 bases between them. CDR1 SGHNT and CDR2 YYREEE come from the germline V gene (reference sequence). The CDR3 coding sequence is TGTGCCAGCAGCTTGACGGATGAGCAGTTCTTC. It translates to CASSLTDEQFF.

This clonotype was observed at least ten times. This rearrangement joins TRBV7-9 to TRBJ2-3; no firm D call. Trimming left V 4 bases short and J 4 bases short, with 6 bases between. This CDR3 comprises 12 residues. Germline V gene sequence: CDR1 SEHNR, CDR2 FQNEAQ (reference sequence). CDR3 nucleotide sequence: TGTGCCAGCAGCTCCGCCCCAGATACGCAGTATTTT. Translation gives CASSSAPDTQYF.

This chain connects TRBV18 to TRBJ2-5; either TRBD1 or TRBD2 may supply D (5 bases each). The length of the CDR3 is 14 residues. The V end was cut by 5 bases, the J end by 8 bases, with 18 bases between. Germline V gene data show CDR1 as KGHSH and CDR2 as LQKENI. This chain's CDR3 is CASSLPGPKETQYF. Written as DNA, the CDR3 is TGTGCCAGCTCATTACCGGGACCTAAGGAAACCCAGTACTTC.

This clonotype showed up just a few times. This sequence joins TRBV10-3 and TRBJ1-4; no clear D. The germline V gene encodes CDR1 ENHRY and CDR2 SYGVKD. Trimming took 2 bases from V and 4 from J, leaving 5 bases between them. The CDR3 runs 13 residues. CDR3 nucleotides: TGTGCCATCAGTGAGGGGGTTAATGAAAAACTGTTTTTT. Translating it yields CAISEGVNEKLFF.

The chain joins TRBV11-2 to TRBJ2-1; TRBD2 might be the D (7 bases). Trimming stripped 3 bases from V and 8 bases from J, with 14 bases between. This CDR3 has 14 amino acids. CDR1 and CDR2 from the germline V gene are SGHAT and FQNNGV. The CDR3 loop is CASSFRTRGDEQFF. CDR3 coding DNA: TGTGCCAGCAGCTTCCGGACTAGGGGGGATGAGCAGTTCTTC.

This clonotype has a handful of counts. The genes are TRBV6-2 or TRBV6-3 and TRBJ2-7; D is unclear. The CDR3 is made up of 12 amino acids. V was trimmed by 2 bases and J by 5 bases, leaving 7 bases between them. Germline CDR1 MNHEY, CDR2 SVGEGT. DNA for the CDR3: TGTGCCAGCAGTTACCATTACCACGAGCAGTACTTC. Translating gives CASSYHYHEQYF.

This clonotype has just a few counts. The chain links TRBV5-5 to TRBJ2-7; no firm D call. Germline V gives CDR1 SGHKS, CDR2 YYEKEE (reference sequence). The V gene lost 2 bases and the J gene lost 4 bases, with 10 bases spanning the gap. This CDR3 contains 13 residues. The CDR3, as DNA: TGTGCCAGCAGCTTCAAGACTTCGTACGAGCAGTACTTC. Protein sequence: CASSFKTSYEQYF.

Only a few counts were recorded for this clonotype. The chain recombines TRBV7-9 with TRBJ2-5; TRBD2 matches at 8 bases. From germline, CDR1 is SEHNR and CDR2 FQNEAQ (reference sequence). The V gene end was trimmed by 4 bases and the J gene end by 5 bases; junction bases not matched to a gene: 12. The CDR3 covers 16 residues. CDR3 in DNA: TGTGCCAGCAGCTGGGGTCGGCGGGGGGCGGAGGAGACCCAGTACTTC. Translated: CASSWGRRGAEETQYF.

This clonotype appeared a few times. The CDR3 protein is CASRNPGNYGYTF. In DNA, the CDR3 is TGTGCCAGCAGAAATCCAGGGAACTATGGCTACACCTTC. V is TRBV6-2 or TRBV6-3 and J is TRBJ1-2, with a tentative D call TRBD1 (5 bases). Germline assignment: CDR1 MNHEY and CDR2 SVGEGT. Deletions cut 6 bases from V and 2 bases from J, with 10 bases between. This CDR3 has 13 residues.

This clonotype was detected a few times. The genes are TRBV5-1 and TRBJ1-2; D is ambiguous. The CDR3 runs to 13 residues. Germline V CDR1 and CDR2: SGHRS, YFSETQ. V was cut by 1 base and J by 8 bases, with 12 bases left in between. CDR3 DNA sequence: TGCGCCAGCAGCTTGAACGGGGTGGAGGGCTACACCTTC. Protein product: CASSLNGVEGYTF.

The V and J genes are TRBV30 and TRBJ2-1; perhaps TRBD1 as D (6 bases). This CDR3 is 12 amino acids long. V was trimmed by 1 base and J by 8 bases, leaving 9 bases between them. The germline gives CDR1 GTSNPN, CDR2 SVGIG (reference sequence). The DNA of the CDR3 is TGTGCCTGGAGTGCCCAGGGGTATGAGCAGTTCTTC. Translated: CAWSAQGYEQFF.

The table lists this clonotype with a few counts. CDR3: CASSSFRDGENTEAFF. CDR3 in DNA: TGTGCCAGCAGTTCTTTCCGGGACGGAGAGAACACTGAAGCTTTCTTT. The V call is TRBV21-1, the J call TRBJ1-1; TRBD1 is the table's D call and was not checked against the DNA. TRBV21-1 is classified as a pseudogene. The CDR3 has 16 residues.

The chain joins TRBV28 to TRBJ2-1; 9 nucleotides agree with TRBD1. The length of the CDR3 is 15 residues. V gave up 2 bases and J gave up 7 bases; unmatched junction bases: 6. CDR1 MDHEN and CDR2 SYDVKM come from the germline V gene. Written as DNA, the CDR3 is TGTGCCAGCAGTTTAGCCGGGACAGGGCGGAATGAGCAGTTCTTC. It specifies CASSLAGTGRNEQFF.

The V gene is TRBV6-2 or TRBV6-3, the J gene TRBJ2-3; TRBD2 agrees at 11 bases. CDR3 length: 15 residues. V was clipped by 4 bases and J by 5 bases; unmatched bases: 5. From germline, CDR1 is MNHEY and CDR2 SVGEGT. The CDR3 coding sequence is TGTGCCAGCAGTTCCGCCACTAGCGGGGGAGATACGCAGTATTTT. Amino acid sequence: CASSSATSGGDTQYF.